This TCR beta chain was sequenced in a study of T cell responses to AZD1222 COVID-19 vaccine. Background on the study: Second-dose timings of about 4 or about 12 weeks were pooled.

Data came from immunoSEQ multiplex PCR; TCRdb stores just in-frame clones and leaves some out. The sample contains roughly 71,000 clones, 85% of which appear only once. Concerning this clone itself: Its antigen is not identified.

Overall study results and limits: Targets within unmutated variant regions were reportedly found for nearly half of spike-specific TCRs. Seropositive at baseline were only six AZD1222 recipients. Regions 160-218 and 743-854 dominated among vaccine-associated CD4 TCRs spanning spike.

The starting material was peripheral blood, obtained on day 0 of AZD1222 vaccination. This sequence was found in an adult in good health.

The CDR3 sequence: CASSDRTGGVRELFF. CDR3 DNA sequence: TGTGCCAGCAGCGACCGGACAGGGGGAGTGCGGGAGCTGTTTTTT. The chain recombines TRBV5-5 with TRBJ2-2; TRBD1 aligns across 10 bases. The V gene end was trimmed by 4 bases and the J gene end by 9 bases; junction bases not matched to a gene: 9. Looked up from germline, CDR1 is SGHKS and CDR2 is YYEKEE (reference sequence). The CDR3 covers 15 residues.